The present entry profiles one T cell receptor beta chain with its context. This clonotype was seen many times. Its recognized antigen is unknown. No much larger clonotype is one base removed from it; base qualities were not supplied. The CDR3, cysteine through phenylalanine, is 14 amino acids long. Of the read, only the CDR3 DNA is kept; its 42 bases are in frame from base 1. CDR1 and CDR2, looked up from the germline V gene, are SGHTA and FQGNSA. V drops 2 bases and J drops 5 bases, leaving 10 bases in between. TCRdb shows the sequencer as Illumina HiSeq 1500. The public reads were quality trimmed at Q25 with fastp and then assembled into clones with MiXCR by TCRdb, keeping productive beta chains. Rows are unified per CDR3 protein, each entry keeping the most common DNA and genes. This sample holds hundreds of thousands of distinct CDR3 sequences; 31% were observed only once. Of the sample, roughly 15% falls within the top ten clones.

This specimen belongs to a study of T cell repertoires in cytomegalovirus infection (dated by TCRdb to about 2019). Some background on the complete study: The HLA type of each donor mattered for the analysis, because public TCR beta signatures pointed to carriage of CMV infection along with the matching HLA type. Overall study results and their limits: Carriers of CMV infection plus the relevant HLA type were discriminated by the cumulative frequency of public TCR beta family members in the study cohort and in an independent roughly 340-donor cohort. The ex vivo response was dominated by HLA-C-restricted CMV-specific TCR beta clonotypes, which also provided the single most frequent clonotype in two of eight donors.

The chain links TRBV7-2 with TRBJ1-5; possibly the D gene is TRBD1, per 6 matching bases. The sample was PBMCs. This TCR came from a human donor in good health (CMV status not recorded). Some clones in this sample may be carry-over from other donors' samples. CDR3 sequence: CASSLKGDHQPQHF. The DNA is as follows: TGTGCCAGCAGCTTAAAGGGGGATCATCAGCCCCAGCATTTT.